The next 14 T cell receptor beta chains were all read from a single sample in a study of CXCR3-negative and CXCR3-positive naive CD8 T cells. Study results and caveats: CXCR3-positive naive cells had more hydrophobic TRB CDR3s than CXCR3-negative naive cells.

UMI-labeled TRB cDNA libraries were prepared by 5' RACE. With the 5' RACE reads reprocessed, TCRdb shows one record per CDR3 protein and no DNA. The sample totals approximately 100,000 distinct CDR3 sequences. These TCRs are of unknown antigen specificity. Material: naive CXCR3+ CD8+ T cells from blood. This sample's subset: CD45RO-CCR7+CD27+CD95- naive CD8+ T cells expressing CXCR3 (TNR3+). Receptor source: a human donor in good health. Some clones in this sample may be carry-over from other donors' samples.

This rearrangement joins TRBV6-2 or TRBV6-3 to TRBJ2-3; TCRdb gives TRBD1 as the D gene, but with no DNA this cannot be confirmed. CDR3 length equals 16 residues. Germline V CDR1 and CDR2: MNHEY, SVGEGT. The CDR3 spells CASSYLGGGSTDTQYF.

V usage is TRBV20-1 and J usage is TRBJ2-1; TCRdb's D call, TRBD2, is unchecked because there is no DNA. Per germline, CDR1 DFQATT and CDR2 SNEGSKA (reference sequence). The CDR3 spans 14 residues. The CDR3 sequence is CSADGPKDRNEQFF.

The chain has TRBV3-1 and TRBJ2-1. In germline, CDR1 is LGHDT, CDR2 YNNKEL (reference sequence). The length of the CDR3 is 13 residues. The CDR3 spells CASSQEGVNEQFF.

V is TRBV14 and J is TRBJ1-1; the TCRdb D gene call, TRBD1, has no DNA to confirm it. The CDR3 spans 13 residues. Germline values: CDR1 SGHDN, CDR2 FVKESK. CDR3 residues: CASEGQGNTEALF.

The chain combines TRBV12-3 or TRBV12-4 with TRBJ2-3; TCRdb proposes TRBD1, but this gene call is untestable without DNA. This CDR3 comprises 16 residues. The CDR3 here is CASSLANTPNTDTQYF.

This chain connects TRBV6-4 to TRBJ2-1; checking the TCRdb D call of TRBD2 is not possible without DNA. Germline V lookup: CDR1 MRHNA, CDR2 SNTAGT. The CDR3 is 14 residues long. The CDR3: CASSDAGTSGEQFF.

V gene TRBV29-1 combines with J gene TRBJ2-7; TCRdb proposes TRBD1, but this gene call is untestable without DNA. This CDR3 has 14 residues. Germline loops: CDR1 SQVTM, CDR2 ANQGSEA. The CDR3 reads CSVLLPGRFYEQYF.

CDR3 sequence reads: CASAGFGSQDEQFF. The rearrangement uses TRBV19 and TRBJ2-1. CDR1 and CDR2 from the germline V gene are LNHDA and SQIVND (reference sequence). The CDR3 consists of 14 residues.

The chain has TRBV7-7 and TRBJ2-5; TCRdb picks TRBD1, but there is no DNA to check that call. This CDR3 region has 15 residues. Looked up from germline, CDR1 is SSHAT and CDR2 is FNYEAQ (reference sequence). The CDR3 sequence is CASSFRWGGGETQYF.

The rearrangement joins TRBV18 to TRBJ2-7; no DNA is available, so the TRBD1 call from TCRdb remains unchecked. The germline gives CDR1 KGHSH, CDR2 LQKENI. This CDR3 is built from 15 residues. CDR3 amino acids: CASSGQSTSSYEQYF.

J is TRBJ2-5 and V is TRBV4-3; TCRdb outputs TRBD2, but without DNA this stays unchecked. This CDR3 is 15 amino acids long. The germline V gene encodes CDR1 LGHNA and CDR2 YSLEER. The CDR3 protein is CASSQGWTSSETQYF.

The CDR3 reads CASSLGHGYTF. J is TRBJ1-2 and V is TRBV5-7. TRBV5-7 is treated as an ORF (open reading frame) with a function not yet certain. This CDR3 region has 11 residues.

The chain links TRBV29-1 to TRBJ1-1. CDR1 is SQVTM and CDR2 is ANQGSEA in the germline V gene. The CDR3 has 12 amino acids. The CDR3 sequence: CSVERQSPEAFF.

This sequence joins TRBV29-1 and TRBJ2-7; TCRdb indicates TRBD1, and absent DNA this call remains unverified. The CDR3 totals 15 residues. From germline, CDR1 is SQVTM and CDR2 ANQGSEA. CDR3 sequence: CSVGLWGRDSYDQYF.